The 9 T cell receptor beta chains reported below all come from one sample, sequenced in a study of blood T cell repertoires in COVID-19. Repertoires were generated with immunoSEQ multiplex PCR, while TCRdb's copy carries only in-frame clones and drops some. Of nearly 350,000 clones in the sample, roughly 84% were seen once. The material sequenced was PBMCs or T cells enriched from blood (not recorded which). These receptors were taken from a woman under 40 who had recovered from COVID-19.

The chain is built from TRBV27 and TRBJ1-2; 11 bases agree with TRBD1. Germline CDR1 and CDR2: MNHEY and SMNVEV (reference sequence). Germline trimming cut 5 bases from V and 7 bases from J; bases unmatched to any gene: 6. The CDR3 length is 14 residues. The CDR3 protein is CASSPGQGVVGYTF. CDR3 DNA: TGTGCCAGCAGTCCGGGACAGGGGGTTGTTGGCTACACCTTC.

The chain is built from TRBV14 and TRBJ2-7; 7 bases align to TRBD2. Looked up from germline, CDR1 is SGHDN and CDR2 is FVKESK. The CDR3 runs to 16 residues. J gave up 2 bases and V 1 base, and 8 bases lay outside the gene matches. This CDR3 reads CASSQVGRARAYEQYF. CDR3 nucleotides: TGTGCCAGCAGCCAAGTTGGGAGGGCCAGGGCCTACGAGCAGTACTTC.

The V and J genes are TRBV11-2 and TRBJ2-3; 9 bases align to TRBD1. Germline V gives CDR1 SGHAT, CDR2 FQNNGV. J lost 5 bases, V lost 10 bases, and 16 bases had no gene match. The CDR3 runs 16 residues. The CDR3: CATTLRTGGRVDTQYF. The DNA for the CDR3 is TGTGCCACCACACTGAGAACAGGGGGCCGGGTAGATACGCAGTATTTT.

The rearrangement uses TRBV5-4 and TRBJ2-5, with TRBD2 identical over 10 bases. V was pared by 4 bases and J by 1 base, with 7 bases of the junction left unmatched. The CDR3 runs to 16 residues. CDR1 and CDR2 from the germline V gene are SGHNT and YYREEE (reference sequence). This CDR3 is CASSRALAGFQETQYF. The CDR3 coding sequence is TGTGCCAGCAGCCGCGCACTAGCGGGGTTCCAAGAGACCCAGTACTTC.

This rearrangement joins TRBV19 to TRBJ1-2; TRBD1 matches 7 bases. The CDR3 loop spans 16 amino acids. The V gene's germline CDR1 is LNHDA and CDR2 SQIVND (reference sequence). The V and J ends lost 5 bases and 0 bases, in that order; junction bases with no gene match: 9. CDR3 sequence (DNA): TGTGCCAGTAGTCTATCCGGGACAGCTACTAACTATGGCTACACCTTC. Its protein is CASSLSGTATNYGYTF.

The V call is TRBV6-2 or TRBV6-3, the J call TRBJ1-4, with D uncertain. Germline CDR1 reads MNHEY; CDR2 reads SVGEGT. CDR3 length: 15 residues. V shed 2 bases and J shed 1 base, with 8 bases lying between them. Here the CDR3 reads CASSYNPETNEKLFF. In nucleotides, the CDR3 is TGTGCCAGCAGTTACAACCCAGAAACTAATGAAAAACTGTTTTTT.

The chain combines TRBV5-1 with TRBJ2-7, with TRBD1 identical over 7 bases. Germline loops: CDR1 SGHRS, CDR2 YFSETQ. The junction had 4 bases not matched to a gene; V was cut back by 3 bases and J by 4 bases. This CDR3 is 13 amino acids long. The CDR3, as DNA: TGCGCCAGCAGCTCTTACAGGGGTTACGAGCAGTACTTC. Translating it yields CASSSYRGYEQYF.

The chain couples TRBV28 to TRBJ2-5; 9 bases line up with TRBD2. The V gene's germline CDR1 is MDHEN and CDR2 SYDVKM. V trimming: 6 bases; J trimming: 6 bases; junction bases outside the gene matches: 8. The CDR3 extends over 14 amino acids. DNA of the CDR3: TGTGCCAGCAGCCCGGGACTAGCTATGAAGACCCAGTACTTC. Its protein product is CASSPGLAMKTQYF.

V is TRBV5-4 and J is TRBJ2-7; TRBD2 matches at 10 bases. V gave up 1 base and J gave up 2 bases; unmatched junction bases: 9. The CDR3 spans 17 residues. Germline assignment: CDR1 SGHNT and CDR2 YYREEE (reference sequence). DNA of the CDR3: TGTGCCAGCAGCTTGTCTCTCGGGACTAGCGTTCCCTACGAGCAGTACTTC. It translates to CASSLSLGTSVPYEQYF. Variable domain in full (rest from reference TRBV5-4 and TRBJ2-7): ETGVTQSPTHLIKTRGQQVTLRCSSQSGHNTVSWYQQALGQGPQFIFQYYREEENGRGNFPPRFSGLQFPNYSSELNVNALELDDSALYLCASSLSLGTSVPYEQYFGPGTRLTVT.